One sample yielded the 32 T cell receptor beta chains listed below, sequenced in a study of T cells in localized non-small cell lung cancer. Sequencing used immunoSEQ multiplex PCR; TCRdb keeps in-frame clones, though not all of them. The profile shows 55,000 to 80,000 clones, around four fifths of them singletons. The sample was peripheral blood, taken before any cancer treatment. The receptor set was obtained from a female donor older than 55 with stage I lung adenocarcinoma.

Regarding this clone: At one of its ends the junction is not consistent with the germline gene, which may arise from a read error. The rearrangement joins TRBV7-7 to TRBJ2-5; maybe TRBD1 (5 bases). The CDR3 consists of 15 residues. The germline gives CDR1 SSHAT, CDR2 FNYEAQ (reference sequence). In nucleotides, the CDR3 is TGTGCTAGCAGCCATGGGGCAGACCAGCAAGAGACCCAGTACTTC. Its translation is CASSHGADQQETQYF.

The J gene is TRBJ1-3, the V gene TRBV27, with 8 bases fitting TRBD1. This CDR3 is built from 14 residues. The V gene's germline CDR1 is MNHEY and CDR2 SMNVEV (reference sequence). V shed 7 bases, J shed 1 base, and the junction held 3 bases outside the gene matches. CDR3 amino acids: CASKRTGSGNTIYF. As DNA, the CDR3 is TGTGCCAGCAAAAGGACAGGGTCTGGAAACACCATATATTTT.

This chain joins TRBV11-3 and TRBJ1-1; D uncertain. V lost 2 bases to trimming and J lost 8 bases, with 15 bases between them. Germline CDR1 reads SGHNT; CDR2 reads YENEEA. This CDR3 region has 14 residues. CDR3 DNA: TGTGCCAGCAGCTTATCCGAAGTGTGGCCAGAAGCTTTCTTT. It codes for CASSLSEVWPEAFF.

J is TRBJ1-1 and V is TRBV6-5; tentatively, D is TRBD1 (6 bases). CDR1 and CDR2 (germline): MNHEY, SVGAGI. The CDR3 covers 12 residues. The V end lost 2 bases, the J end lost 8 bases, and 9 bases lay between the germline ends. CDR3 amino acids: CASSYGGREAFF. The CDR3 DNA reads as TGTGCCAGCAGTTACGGGGGCAGGGAAGCTTTCTTT.

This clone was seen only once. The CDR3 bases are TGTGCCAGCTCCTCCACAGGGGCGATCTCTGGGGCCAACGTCCTGACTTTC. Amino acids: CASSSTGAISGANVLTF. The V and J genes are TRBV27 and TRBJ2-6, with 7 bases lining up with TRBD1. J gave up 0 bases and V 8 bases, and 10 bases lay outside the gene matches. Germline CDR1 MNHEY, CDR2 SMNVEV (reference sequence). There are 17 residues in the CDR3.

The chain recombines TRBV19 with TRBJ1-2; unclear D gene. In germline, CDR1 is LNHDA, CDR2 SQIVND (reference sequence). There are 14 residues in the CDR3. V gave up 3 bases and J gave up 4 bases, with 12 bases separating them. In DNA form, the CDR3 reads TGTGCCAGTAGTATTGGGGAGAGGGTCTATGGCTACACCTTC. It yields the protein CASSIGERVYGYTF. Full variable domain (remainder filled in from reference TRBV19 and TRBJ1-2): DGGITQSPKYLFRKEGQNVTLSCEQNLNHDAMYWYRQDPGQGLRLIYYSQIVNDFQKGDIAEGYSVSREKKESFPLTVTSAQKNPTAFYLCASSIGERVYGYTFGSGTRLTVV.

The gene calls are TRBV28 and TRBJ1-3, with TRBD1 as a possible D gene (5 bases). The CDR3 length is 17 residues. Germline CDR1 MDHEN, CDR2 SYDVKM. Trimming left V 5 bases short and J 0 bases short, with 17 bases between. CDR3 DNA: TGTGCCAGCAGTCCCGGGGGGTTCCGGGGCTCTGGAAACACCATATATTTT. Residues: CASSPGGFRGSGNTIYF. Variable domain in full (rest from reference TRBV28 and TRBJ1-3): DVKVTQSSRYLVKRTGEKVFLECVQDMDHENMFWYRQDPGLGLRLIYFSYDVKMKEKGDIPEGYSVSREKKERFSLILESASTNQTSMYLCASSPGGFRGSGNTIYFGEGSWLTVV.

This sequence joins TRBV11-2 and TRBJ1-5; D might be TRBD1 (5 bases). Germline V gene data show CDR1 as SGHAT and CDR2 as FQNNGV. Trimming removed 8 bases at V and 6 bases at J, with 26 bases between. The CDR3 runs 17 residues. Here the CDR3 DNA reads TGTGCCAGCTACCTCAGGGAGAAAGCAGGTCCGGTTCAGCCCCAGCATTTT. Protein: CASYLREKAGPVQPQHF.

In DNA form, the CDR3 reads TGTGCCAGCAGCCAACGCGGGACAGGGGGGACTGAAGCTTTCTTT. Translating gives CASSQRGTGGTEAFF. V gene TRBV11-2 combines with J gene TRBJ1-1; TRBD1 matches at 11 bases. The length of the CDR3 is 15 residues. CDR1 and CDR2 (germline): SGHAT, FQNNGV. Losses at the gene ends were 5 bases for V and 5 bases for J; bases not matched to a gene: 7.

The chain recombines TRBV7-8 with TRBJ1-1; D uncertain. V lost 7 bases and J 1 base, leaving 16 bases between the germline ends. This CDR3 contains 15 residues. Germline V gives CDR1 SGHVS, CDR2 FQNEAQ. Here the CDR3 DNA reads TGTGCCAGCAACCCACCCCGGGCCGCGAACACTGAAGCTTTCTTT. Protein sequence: CASNPPRAANTEAFF.

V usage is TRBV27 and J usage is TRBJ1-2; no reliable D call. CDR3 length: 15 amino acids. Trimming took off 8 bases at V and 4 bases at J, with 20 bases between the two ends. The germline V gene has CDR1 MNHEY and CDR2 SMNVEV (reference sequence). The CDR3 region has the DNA TGTGCCAGCGCCCCCCTGGGTCAAAGCGGCTATGGCTACACCTTC. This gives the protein CASAPLGQSGYGYTF.

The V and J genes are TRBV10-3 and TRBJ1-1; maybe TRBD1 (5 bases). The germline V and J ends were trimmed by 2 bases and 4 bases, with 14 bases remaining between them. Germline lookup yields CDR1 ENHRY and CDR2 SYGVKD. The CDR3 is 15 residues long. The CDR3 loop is CAISETGGMGTEAFF. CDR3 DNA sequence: TGTGCCATCAGTGAGACGGGGGGGATGGGCACTGAAGCTTTCTTT.

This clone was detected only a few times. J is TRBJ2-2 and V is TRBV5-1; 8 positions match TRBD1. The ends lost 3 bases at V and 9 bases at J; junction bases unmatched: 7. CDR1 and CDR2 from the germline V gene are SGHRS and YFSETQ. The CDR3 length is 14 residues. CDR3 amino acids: CASSSDRGGRELFF. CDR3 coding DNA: TGCGCCAGCAGCTCAGACAGGGGAGGACGGGAGCTGTTTTTT.

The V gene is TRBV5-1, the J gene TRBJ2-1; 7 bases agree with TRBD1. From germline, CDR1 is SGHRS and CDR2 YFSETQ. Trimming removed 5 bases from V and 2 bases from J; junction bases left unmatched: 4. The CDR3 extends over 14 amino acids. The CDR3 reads CASSEQGAYNEQFF. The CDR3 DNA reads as TGCGCCAGCAGTGAGCAGGGGGCCTACAATGAGCAGTTCTTC.

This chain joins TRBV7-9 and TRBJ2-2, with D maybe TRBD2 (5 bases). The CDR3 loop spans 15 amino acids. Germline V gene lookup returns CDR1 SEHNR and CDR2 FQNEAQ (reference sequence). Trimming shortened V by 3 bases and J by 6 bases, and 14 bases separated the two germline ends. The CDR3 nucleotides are TGTGCCAGCAGCTTGGTTGAGGGAGTAGCCGGGGAGCTGTTTTTT. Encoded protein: CASSLVEGVAGELFF.

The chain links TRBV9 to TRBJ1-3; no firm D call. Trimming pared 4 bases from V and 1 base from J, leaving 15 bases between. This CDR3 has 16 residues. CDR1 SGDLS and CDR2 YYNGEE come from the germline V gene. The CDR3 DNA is TGTGCCAGCAGCCTTACACCGGGAGGTTCTGGAAACACCATATATTTT. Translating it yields CASSLTPGGSGNTIYF. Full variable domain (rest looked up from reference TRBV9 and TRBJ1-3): DSGVTQTPKHLITATGQRVTLRCSPRSGDLSVYWYQQSLDQGLQFLIQYYNGEERAKGNILERFSAQQFPDLHSELNLSSLELGDSALYFCASSLTPGGSGNTIYFGEGSWLTVV.

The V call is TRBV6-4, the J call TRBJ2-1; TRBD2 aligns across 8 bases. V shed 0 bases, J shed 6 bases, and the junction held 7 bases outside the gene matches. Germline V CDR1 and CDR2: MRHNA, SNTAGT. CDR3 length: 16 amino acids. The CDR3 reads CASSDSGLDPLNEQFF. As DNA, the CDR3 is TGTGCCAGCAGTGACTCGGGACTAGACCCCCTCAATGAGCAGTTCTTC.

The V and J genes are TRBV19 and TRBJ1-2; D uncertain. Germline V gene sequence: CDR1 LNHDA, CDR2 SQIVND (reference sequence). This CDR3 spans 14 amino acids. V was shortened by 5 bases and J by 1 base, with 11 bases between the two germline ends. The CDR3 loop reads CASSPRLSNYGYTF. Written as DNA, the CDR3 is TGTGCCAGTAGTCCACGACTGAGTAACTATGGCTACACCTTC.

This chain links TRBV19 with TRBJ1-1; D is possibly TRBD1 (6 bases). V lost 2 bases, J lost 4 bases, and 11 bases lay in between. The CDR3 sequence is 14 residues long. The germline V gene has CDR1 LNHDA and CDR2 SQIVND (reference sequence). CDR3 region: CASSISGGLTEAFF. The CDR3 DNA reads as TGTGCCAGTAGTATATCCGGGGGCCTCACTGAAGCTTTCTTT.

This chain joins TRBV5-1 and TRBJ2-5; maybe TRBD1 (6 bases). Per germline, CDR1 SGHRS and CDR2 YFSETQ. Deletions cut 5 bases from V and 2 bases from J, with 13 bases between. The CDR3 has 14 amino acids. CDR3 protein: CASRQGNAQETQYF. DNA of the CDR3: TGCGCCAGCAGACAGGGAAACGCACAAGAGACCCAGTACTTC. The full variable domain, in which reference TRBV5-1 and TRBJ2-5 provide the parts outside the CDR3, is KAGVTQTPRYLIKTRGQQVTLSCSPISGHRSVSWYQQTPGQGLQFLFEYFSETQRNKGNFPGRFSGRQFSNSRSEMNVSTLELGDSALYLCASRQGNAQETQYFGPGTRLLVL.

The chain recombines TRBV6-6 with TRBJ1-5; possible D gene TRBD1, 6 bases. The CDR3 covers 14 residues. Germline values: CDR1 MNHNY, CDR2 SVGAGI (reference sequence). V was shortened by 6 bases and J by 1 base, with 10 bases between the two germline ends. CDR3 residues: CASRSDRSNQPQHF. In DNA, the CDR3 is TGTGCCAGCAGATCCGACAGGAGCAATCAGCCCCAGCATTTT.

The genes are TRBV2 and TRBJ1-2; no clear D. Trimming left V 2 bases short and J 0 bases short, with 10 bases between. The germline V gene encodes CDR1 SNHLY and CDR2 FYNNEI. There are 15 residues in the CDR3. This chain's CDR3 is CASSERAGANYGYTF. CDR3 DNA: TGTGCCAGCAGTGAACGGGCAGGAGCTAACTATGGCTACACCTTC.

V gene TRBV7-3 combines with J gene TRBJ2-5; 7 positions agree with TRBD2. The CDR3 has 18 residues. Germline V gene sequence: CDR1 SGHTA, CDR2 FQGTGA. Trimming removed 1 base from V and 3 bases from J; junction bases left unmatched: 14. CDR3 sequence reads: CASSLMPWKRGTEETQYF. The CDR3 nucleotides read TGTGCCAGCAGCTTAATGCCATGGAAGCGGGGAACCGAAGAGACCCAGTACTTC.

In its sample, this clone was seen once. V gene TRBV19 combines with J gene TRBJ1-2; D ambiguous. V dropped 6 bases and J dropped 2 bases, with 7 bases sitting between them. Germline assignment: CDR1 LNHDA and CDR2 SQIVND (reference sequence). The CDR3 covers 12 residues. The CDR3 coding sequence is TGTGCCAGTAGGTCCAACAACTATGGCTACACCTTC. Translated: CASRSNNYGYTF. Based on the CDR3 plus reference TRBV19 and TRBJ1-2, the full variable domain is DGGITQSPKYLFRKEGQNVTLSCEQNLNHDAMYWYRQDPGQGLRLIYYSQIVNDFQKGDIAEGYSVSREKKESFPLTVTSAQKNPTAFYLCASRSNNYGYTFGSGTRLTVV.

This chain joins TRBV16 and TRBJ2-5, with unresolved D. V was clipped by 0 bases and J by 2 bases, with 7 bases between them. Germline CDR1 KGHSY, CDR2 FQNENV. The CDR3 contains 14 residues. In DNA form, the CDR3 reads TGTGCCAGCAGCCAATCGAGGCAGCAAGAGACCCAGTACTTC. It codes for CASSQSRQQETQYF.

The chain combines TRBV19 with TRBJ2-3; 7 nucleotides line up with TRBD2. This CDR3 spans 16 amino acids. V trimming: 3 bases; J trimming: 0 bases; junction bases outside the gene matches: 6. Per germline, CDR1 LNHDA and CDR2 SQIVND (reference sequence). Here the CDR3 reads CASSIGSGTSTDTQYF. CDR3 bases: TGTGCCAGTAGTATCGGGAGCGGGACTAGCACAGATACGCAGTATTTT.

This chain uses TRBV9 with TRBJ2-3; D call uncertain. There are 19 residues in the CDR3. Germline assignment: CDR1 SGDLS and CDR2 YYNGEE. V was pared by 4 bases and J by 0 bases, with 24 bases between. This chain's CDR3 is CASSHNLPAGPASTDTQYF. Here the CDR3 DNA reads TGTGCCAGCAGCCATAACCTCCCCGCAGGTCCTGCTAGCACAGATACGCAGTATTTT.

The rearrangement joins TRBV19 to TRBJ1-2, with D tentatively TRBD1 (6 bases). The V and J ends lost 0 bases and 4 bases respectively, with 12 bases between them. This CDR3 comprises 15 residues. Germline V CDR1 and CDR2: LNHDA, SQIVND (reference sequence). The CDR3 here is CASSIDPGQSYGYTF. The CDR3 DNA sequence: TGTGCCAGTAGTATAGACCCCGGACAGAGCTATGGCTACACCTTC.

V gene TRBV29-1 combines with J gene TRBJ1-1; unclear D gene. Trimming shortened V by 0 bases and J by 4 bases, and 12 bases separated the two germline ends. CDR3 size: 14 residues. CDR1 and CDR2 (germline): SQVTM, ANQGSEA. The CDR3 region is CSVEDLGGGTEAFF. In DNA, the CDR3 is TGCAGCGTTGAAGATCTGGGAGGCGGCACTGAAGCTTTCTTT.

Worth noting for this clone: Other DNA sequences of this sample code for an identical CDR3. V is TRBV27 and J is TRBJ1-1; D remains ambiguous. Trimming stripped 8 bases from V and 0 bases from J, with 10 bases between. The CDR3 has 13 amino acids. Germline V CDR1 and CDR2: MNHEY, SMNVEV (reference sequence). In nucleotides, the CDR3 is TGTGCCAGCGGCATCGCCATGAACACTGAAGCTTTCTTT. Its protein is CASGIAMNTEAFF.

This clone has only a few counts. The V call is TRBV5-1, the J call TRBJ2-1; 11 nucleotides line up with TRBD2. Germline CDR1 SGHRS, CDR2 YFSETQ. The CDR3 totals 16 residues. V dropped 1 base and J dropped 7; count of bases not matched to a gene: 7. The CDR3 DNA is TGCGCCAGCAGCTTGTTTGCTAGCGGGGGGCCAAATGAGCAGTTCTTC. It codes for CASSLFASGGPNEQFF.

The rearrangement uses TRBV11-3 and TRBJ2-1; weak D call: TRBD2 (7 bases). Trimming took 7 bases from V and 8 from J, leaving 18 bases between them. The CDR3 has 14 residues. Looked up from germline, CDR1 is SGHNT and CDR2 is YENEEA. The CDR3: CASTREGGYYEQFF. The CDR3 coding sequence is TGTGCCAGCACCAGGGAGGGGGGGTATTATGAGCAGTTCTTC. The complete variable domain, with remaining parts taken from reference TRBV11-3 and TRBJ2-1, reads EAGVVQSPRYKIIEKKQPVAFWCNPISGHNTLYWYLQNLGQGPELLIRYENEEAVDDSQLPKDRFSAERLKGVDSTLKIQPAELGDSAVYLCASTREGGYYEQFFGPGTRLTVL.